These 3 T cell receptor beta chains share one sample of origin, sequenced in a study of tumor-infiltrating lymphocytes in primary liver carcinoma. The template, approximately 500 ng total RNA, yielded TCR beta cDNA made with a constant-region primer. Researchers made the TCR beta libraries by running three nested multiplex PCR rounds with slightly modified ARM-PCR. TRBV1-TRBV30 forward primers and a C-beta reverse primer were used in the first two PCR rounds, which each ran for approximately 11 cycles. TCRdb re-derived calls from the multiplex PCR reads in MiXCR, one entry per CDR3 protein. Of 90,000 to 150,000 distinct CDR3 sequences in the sample, around two thirds are singletons; the top ten hold about a tenth. It was from about 21-30 mg of unsorted bulk tissue that RNA and DNA were co-extracted. Sample: liver tumor tissue from sampling region 1. Sample subset: tumor region T1, superior pole. The receptors here all came from a woman aged 60-75 years with primary liver carcinoma and hepatitis B virus infection.

Worth noting for this clonotype: One end of the junction varies from germline; a read error may be responsible. V and J are TRBV7-8 and TRBJ1-6; D is unresolved. Germline V gives CDR1 SGHVS, CDR2 FQNEAQ. The CDR3 is 14 amino acids. The CDR3 nucleotides read TGTGCCGGCAGCTTACGGGGTGGCAATTCACCCCTCCACTTT. Translating it yields CAGSLRGGNSPLHF.

The rearrangement links TRBV5-1 to TRBJ1-4, with D tentatively TRBD1 (6 bases). Germline V gene lookup returns CDR1 SGHRS and CDR2 YFSETQ. This CDR3 comprises 13 residues. Trimming removed 5 bases at V and 7 bases at J, with 12 bases between. Here the CDR3 reads CASRELGAEKLFF. The DNA for the CDR3 is TGCGCCAGCAGGGAACTGGGGGCTGAAAAACTGTTTTTT.

Note on this clonotype: An end of the junction does not agree with germline; a read error may underlie this. The CDR3 nucleotides read TGTGCCAGCAGCTCGGGACCGCTTGAGCGGTTCTTC. Translating it yields CASSSGPLERFF. This sequence joins TRBV7-9 and TRBJ2-1; tentatively, D is TRBD1 or TRBD2 (5 bases each). The CDR3 contains 12 residues. The germline gives CDR1 SEHNR, CDR2 FQNEAQ (reference sequence).